The subject of this entry is one T cell receptor (beta chain). The target antigen is unknown. Germline-derived CDR1 and CDR2 are SGHVS and FNYEAQ. V was clipped by 3 bases and J by 10 bases, with 15 bases between them. The CDR3 is 13 residues long. Assay: immunoSEQ multiplex PCR; the TCRdb copy retains only in-frame clones and omits some. Of about 92,000 clones in the sample, 90% to 95% were seen once. This sample was included in a study of graft-versus-host responses after intestinal transplantation. The sample consisted of unstimulated CD8+ T cells sorted from spleen or lymph node cells, taken before intestinal transplant. This TCR came from a human donor who received an intestinal transplant. The chain employs TRBV7-6 and TRBJ2-5, with D possibly TRBD2 on 6 matching bases. This chain's CDR3 is CASSFSGPGCQYF. The DNA of the CDR3 is TGTGCCAGCAGCTTCAGCGGGCCGGGCTGCCAGTACTTC. The full variable domain, its missing parts supplied by reference TRBV7-6 and TRBJ2-5, is GAGVSQSPRYKVTKRGQDVALRCDPISGHVSLYWYRQALGQGPEFLTYFNYEAQQDKSGLPNDRFSAERPEGSISTLTIQRTEQRDSAMYRCASSFSGPGCQYFGPGTRLLVL.